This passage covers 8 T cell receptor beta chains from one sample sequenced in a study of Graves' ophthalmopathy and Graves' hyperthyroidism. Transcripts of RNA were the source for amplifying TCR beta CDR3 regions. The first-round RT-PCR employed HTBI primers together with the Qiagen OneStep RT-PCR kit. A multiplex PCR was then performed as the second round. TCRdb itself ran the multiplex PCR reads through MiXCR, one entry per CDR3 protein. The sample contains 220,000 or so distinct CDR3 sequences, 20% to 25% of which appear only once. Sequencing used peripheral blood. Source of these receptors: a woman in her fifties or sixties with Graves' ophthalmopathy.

The CDR3 protein is CATPYGYTF. The CDR3 bases are TGTGCCACCCCTTATGGCTACACCTTC. The chain has TRBV24-1 and TRBJ1-2; D ambiguous. The CDR3 consists of 9 residues. Germline V gene data show CDR1 as KGHDR and CDR2 as SFDVKD. Trimming removed 9 bases from V and 5 bases from J, with 3 bases in between.

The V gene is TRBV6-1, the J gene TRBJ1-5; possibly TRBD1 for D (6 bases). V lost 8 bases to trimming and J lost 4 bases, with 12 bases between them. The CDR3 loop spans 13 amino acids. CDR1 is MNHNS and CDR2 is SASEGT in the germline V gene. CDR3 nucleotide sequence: TGTGCCAGCTCCCACAGGGAAAATCAGCCCCAGCATTTT. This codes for CASSHRENQPQHF.

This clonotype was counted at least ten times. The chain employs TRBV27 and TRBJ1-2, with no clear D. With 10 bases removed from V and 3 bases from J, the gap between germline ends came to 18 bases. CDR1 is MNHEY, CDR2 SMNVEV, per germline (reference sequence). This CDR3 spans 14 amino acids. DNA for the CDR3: TGTGCCACCTCCCCAACGGCACGAGACTATGGCTACACCTTC. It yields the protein CATSPTARDYGYTF.

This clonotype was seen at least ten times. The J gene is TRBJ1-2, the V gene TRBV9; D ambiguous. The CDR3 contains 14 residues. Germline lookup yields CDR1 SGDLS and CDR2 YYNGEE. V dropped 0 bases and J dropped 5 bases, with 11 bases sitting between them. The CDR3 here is CASSVEAEGYGYTF. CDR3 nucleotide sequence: TGTGCCAGCAGCGTAGAAGCCGAGGGTTATGGCTACACCTTC.

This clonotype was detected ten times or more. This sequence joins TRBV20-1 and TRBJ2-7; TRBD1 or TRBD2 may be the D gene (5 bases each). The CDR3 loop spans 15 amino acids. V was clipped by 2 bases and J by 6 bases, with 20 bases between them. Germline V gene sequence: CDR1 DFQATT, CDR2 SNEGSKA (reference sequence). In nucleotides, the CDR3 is TGCAGTGCTAGACCAACAACCGGGACCACGGGCGAGCAGTACTTC. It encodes CSARPTTGTTGEQYF.

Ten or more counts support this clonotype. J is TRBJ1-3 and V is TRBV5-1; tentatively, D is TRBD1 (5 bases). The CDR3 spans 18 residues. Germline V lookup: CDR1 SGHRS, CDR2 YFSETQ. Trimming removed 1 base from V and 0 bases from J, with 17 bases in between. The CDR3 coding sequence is TGCGCCAGCAGCTTGACCTCTCAGGGAAAGCACTCTGGAAACACCATATATTTT. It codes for CASSLTSQGKHSGNTIYF. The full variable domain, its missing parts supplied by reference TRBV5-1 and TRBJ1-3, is KAGVTQTPRYLIKTRGQQVTLSCSPISGHRSVSWYQQTPGQGLQFLFEYFSETQRNKGNFPGRFSGRQFSNSRSEMNVSTLELGDSALYLCASSLTSQGKHSGNTIYFGEGSWLTVV.

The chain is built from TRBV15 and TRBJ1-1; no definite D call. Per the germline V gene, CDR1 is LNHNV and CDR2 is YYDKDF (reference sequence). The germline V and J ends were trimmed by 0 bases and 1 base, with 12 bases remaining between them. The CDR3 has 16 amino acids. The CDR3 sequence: CATSRDPEQKNTEAFF. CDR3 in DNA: TGTGCCACCAGCAGAGACCCGGAACAGAAGAACACTGAAGCTTTCTTT.

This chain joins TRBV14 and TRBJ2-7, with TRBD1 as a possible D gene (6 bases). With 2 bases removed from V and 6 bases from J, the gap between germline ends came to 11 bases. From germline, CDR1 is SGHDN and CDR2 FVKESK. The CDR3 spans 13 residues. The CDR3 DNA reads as TGTGCCAGCAGCCAAAACAGGGCAGGCGAGCAGTACTTC. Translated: CASSQNRAGEQYF. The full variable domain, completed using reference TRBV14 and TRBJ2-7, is EAGVTQFPSHSVIEKGQTVTLRCDPISGHDNLYWYRRVMGKEIKFLLHFVKESKQDESGMPNNRFLAERTGGTYSTLKVQPAELEDSGVYFCASSQNRAGEQYFGPGTRLTVT.